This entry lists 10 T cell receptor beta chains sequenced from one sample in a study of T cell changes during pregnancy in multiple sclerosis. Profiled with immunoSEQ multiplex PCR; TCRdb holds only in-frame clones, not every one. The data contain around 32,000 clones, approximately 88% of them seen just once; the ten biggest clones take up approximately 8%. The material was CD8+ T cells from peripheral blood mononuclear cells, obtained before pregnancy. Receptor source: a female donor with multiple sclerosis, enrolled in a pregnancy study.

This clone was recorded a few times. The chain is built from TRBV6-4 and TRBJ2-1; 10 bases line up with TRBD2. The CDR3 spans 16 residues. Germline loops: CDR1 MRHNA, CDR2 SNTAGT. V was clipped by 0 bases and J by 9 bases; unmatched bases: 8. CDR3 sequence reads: CASSDSPSGSFFEQFF. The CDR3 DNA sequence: TGTGCCAGCAGTGACTCGCCTAGCGGGAGTTTTTTTGAGCAGTTCTTC.

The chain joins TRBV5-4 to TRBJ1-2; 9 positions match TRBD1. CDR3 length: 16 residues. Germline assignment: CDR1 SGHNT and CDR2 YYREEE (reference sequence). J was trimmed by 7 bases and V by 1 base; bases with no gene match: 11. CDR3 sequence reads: CASSLPTGGEIRGYTF. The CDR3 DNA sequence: TGTGCCAGCAGCTTGCCCACAGGGGGCGAAATTCGTGGCTACACCTTC. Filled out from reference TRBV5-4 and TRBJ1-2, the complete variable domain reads ETGVTQSPTHLIKTRGQQVTLRCSSQSGHNTVSWYQQALGQGPQFIFQYYREEENGRGNFPPRFSGLQFPNYSSELNVNALELDDSALYLCASSLPTGGEIRGYTFGSGTRLTVV.

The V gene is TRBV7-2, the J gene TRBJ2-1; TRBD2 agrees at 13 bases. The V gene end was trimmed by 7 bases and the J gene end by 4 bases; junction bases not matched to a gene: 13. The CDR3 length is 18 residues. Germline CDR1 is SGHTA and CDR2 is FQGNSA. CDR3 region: CASTLRTSGGSFYNEQFF. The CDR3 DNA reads TGTGCCAGCACCCTCCGGACTAGCGGGGGCTCCTTTTACAATGAGCAGTTCTTC.

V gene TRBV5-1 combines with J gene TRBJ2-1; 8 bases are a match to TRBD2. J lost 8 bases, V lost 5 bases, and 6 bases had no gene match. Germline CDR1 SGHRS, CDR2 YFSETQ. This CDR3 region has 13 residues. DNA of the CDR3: TGCGCCAGCAGTTCGGGGGGGCTGGATGAGCAGTTCTTC. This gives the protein CASSSGGLDEQFF.

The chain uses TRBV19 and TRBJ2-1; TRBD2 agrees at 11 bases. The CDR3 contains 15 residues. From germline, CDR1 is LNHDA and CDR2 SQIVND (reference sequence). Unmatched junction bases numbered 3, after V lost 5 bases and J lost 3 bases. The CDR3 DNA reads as TGTGCCAGTAGTGCGACTAGCGGGGTCTACAATGAGCAGTTCTTC. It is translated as CASSATSGVYNEQFF.

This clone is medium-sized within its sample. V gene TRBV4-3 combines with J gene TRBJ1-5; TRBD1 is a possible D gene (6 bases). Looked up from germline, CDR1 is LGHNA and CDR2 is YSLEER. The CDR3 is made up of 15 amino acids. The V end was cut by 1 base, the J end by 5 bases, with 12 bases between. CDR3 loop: CASSQVQGVDQPQHF. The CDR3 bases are TGCGCCAGCAGCCAAGTACAGGGAGTGGATCAGCCCCAGCATTTT.

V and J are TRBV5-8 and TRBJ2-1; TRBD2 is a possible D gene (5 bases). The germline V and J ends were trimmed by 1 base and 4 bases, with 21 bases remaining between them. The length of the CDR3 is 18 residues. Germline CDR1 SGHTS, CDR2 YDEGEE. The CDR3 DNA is TGTGCCAGCAGCTTGATGGTGGCATTGATCGGGATATACAATGAGCAGTTCTTC. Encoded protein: CASSLMVALIGIYNEQFF.

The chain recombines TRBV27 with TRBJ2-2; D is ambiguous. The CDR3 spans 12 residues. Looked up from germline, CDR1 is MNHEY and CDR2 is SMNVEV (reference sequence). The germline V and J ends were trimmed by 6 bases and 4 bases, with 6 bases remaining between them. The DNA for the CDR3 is TGTGCCAGCAGCAGTGGCACCGGGGAGCTGTTTTTT. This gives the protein CASSSGTGELFF.

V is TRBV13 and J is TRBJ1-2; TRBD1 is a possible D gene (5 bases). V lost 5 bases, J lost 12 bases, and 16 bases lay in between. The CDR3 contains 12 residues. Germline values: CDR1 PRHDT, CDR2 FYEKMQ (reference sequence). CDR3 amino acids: CASSPRGTVDTF. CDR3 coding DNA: TGTGCCAGCAGCCCCCGAGGGACTGTGGACACCTTC.

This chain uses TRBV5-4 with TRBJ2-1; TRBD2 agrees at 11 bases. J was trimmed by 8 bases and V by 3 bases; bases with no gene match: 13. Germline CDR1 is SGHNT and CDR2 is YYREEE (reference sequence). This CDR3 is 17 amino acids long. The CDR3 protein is CASSSASGRIVSDEQFF. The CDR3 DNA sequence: TGTGCCAGCAGCTCTGCTAGCGGGAGGATAGTTAGCGATGAGCAGTTCTTC.